This T cell receptor (beta chain) emerged from a study of T-cell memory formation after mild COVID-19. The study's findings and limits: Pre-infection memory harbored some responding clones, suggesting cross-reactive memory joined.

J was trimmed by 3 bases and V by 8 bases; bases with no gene match: 10. From germline, CDR1 is SNHLY and CDR2 FYNNEI. This CDR3 comprises 15 residues. Remarks on this clonotype: Antigen unknown.

One entry per CDR3 protein, called by TCRdb with MiXCR from the 5' RACE reads. The sample lists roughly 350,000 distinct CDR3 sequences; 25% to 30% were seen once. The chain recombines TRBV2 with TRBJ2-1; the match to TRBD1 covers 7 bases. This sequence was found in an adult woman who had mild COVID-19 (a few samples of this study predate the infection). Cell type and time point are not known. The sample consisted of PBMCs or a T cell subset sorted from them (not recorded which). The CDR3 region has the DNA TGTGCCAGCTCGAAACAGGGGTTGAACTACAATGAGCAGTTCTTC. This translates into CASSKQGLNYNEQFF.